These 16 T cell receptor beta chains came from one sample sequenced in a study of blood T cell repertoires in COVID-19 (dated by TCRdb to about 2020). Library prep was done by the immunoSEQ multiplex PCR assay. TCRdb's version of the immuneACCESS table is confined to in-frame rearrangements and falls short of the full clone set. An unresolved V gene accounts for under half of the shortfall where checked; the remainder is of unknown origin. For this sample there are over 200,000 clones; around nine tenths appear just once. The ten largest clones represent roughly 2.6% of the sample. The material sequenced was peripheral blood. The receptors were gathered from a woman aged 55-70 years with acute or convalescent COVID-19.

CDR3 amino acids: CASSLSDRGRGEQFF. The CDR3 coding sequence is TGTGCCAGCAGCTTGAGCGACAGGGGAAGAGGGGAGCAGTTCTTC. The chain links TRBV5-5 to TRBJ2-1; 8 nucleotides agree with TRBD1. The CDR3 runs 15 residues. The germline V gene encodes CDR1 SGHKS and CDR2 YYEKEE (reference sequence). V lost 1 base and J lost 10; bases outside the gene matches: 10.

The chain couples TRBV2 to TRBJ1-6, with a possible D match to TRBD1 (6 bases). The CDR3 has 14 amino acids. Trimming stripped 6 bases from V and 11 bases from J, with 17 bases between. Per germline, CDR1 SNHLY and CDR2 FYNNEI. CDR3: CASRLTGPRAPLHF. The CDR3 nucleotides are TGTGCCAGCAGGCTGACAGGTCCTCGGGCACCCCTCCACTTT.

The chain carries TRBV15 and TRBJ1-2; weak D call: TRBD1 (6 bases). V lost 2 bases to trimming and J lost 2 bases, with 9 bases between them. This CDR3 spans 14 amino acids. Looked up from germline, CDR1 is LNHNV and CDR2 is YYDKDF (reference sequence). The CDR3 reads CATSRRGNNYGYTF. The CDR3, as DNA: TGTGCCACCAGCAGAAGGGGGAACAACTATGGCTACACCTTC.

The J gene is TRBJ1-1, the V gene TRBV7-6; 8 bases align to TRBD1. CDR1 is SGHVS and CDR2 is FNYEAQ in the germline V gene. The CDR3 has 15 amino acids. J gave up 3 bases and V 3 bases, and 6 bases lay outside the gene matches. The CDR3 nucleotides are TGTGCCAGCAGCTTGTCAGGGGGCAGCGACACTGAAGCTTTCTTT. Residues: CASSLSGGSDTEAFF.

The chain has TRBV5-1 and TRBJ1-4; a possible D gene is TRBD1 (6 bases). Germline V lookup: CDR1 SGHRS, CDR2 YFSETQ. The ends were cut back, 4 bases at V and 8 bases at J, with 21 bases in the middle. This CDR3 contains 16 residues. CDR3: CASSPRTDELSEKLFF. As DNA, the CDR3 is TGCGCCAGCAGCCCGAGGACAGACGAGCTGTCGGAAAAACTGTTTTTT.

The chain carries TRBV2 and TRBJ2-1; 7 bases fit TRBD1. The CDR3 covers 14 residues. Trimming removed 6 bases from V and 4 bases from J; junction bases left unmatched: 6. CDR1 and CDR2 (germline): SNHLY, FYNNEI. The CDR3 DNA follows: TGTGCCAGCAGAAGACAGGGTGATTACAATGAGCAGTTCTTC. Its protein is CASRRQGDYNEQFF.

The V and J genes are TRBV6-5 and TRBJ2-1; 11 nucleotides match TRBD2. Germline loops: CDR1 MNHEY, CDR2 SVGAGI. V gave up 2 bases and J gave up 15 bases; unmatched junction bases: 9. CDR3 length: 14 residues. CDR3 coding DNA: TGTGCCAGCAGTTACACTAGCGGGAGTTTTAATCTGTTCTTC. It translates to CASSYTSGSFNLFF.

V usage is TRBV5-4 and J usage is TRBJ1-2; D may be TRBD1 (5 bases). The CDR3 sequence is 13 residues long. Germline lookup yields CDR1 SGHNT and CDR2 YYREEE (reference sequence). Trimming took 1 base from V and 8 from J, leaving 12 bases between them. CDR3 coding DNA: TGTGCCAGCAGCTTGTGGCAGGGAAGCGGCTACACCTTC. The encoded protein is CASSLWQGSGYTF.

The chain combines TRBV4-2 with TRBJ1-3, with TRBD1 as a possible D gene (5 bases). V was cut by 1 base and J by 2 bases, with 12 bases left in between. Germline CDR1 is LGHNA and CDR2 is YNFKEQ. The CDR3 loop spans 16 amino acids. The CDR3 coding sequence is TGTGCCAGCAGCCAAGGGAGTGGGGCAACTGGAAACACCATATATTTT. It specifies CASSQGSGATGNTIYF.

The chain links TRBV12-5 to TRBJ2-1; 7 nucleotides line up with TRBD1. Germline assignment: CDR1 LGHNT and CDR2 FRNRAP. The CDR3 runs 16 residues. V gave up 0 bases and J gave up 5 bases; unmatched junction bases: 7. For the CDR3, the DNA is TGTGCTAGTGGTTTGGTACTAAGGGGGCCAGACAATGAGCAGTTCTTC. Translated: CASGLVLRGPDNEQFF.

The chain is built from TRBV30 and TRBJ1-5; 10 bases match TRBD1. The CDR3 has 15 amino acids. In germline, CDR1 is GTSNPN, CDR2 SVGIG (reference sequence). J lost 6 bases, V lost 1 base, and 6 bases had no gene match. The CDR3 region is CAWSGGQGSGQPQHF. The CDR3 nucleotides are TGTGCCTGGAGTGGGGGACAGGGGAGCGGTCAGCCCCAGCATTTT.

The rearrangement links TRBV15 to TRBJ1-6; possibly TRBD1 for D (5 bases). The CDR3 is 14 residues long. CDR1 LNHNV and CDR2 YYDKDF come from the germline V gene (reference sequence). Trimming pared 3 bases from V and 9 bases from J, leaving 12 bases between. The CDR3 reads CATSSPGQISPLHF. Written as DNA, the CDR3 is TGTGCCACCAGCAGCCCAGGGCAAATTTCACCCCTCCACTTT. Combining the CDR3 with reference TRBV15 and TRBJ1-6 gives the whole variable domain DAMVIQNPRYQVTQFGKPVTLSCSQTLNHNVMYWYQQKSSQAPKLLFHYYDKDFNNEADTPDNFQSRRPNTSFCFLDIRSPGLGDTAMYLCATSSPGQISPLHFGNGTRLTVT.

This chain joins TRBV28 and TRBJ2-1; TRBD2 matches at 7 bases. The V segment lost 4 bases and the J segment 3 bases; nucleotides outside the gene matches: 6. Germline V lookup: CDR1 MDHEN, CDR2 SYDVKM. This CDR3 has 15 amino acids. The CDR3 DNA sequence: TGTGCCAGCAGTTATAGCGGGCTATTCTACAATGAGCAGTTCTTC. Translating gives CASSYSGLFYNEQFF. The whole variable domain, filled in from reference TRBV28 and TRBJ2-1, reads DVKVTQSSRYLVKRTGEKVFLECVQDMDHENMFWYRQDPGLGLRLIYFSYDVKMKEKGDIPEGYSVSREKKERFSLILESASTNQTSMYLCASSYSGLFYNEQFFGPGTRLTVL.

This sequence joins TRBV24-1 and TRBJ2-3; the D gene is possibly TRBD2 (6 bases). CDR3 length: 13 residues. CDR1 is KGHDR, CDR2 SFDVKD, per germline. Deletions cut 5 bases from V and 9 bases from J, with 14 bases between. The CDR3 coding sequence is TGTGCCACCAGTGCTACGACTAGTCGCACGCAGTATTTT. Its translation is CATSATTSRTQYF.

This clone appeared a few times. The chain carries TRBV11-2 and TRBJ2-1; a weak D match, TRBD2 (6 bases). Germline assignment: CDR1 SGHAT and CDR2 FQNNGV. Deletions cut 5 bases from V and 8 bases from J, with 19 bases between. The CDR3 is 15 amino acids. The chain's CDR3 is CASSPFGGESDEQFF. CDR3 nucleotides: TGTGCCAGCAGCCCCTTCGGGGGAGAGAGCGATGAGCAGTTCTTC.

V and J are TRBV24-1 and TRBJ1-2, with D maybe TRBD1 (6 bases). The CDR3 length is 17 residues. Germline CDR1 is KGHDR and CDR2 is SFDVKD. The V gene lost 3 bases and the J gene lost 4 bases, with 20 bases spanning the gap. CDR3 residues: CATSDPLGAGLGYGYTF. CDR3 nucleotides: TGTGCCACCAGTGATCCCCTGGGGGCAGGGCTTGGCTATGGCTACACCTTC.